These 29 T cell receptor beta chains were sequenced from one sample in a study of blood T cell repertoires in COVID-19 (TCRdb year 2020). Receptor amplification or capture employed the immunoSEQ multiplex PCR assay. Drawn from immuneACCESS, this table holds only the in-frame rearrangements with V and J called that TCRdb kept. Clones are partly lost; checked studies trace under half to an unresolved V gene and leave the rest unexplained. This sample comprises about 270,000 clones, just over 90% of them detected only once. The ten largest clones add up to 2.3% of the sample. Sequencing was carried out using PBMCs or T cells enriched from blood (not recorded which). The receptors derive from a woman aged 35 to 49 with acute COVID-19.

The chain couples TRBV5-6 to TRBJ1-2; D not resolved. The length of the CDR3 is 14 residues. V lost 3 bases and J 4 bases, leaving 13 bases between the germline ends. Germline CDR1 is SGHDT and CDR2 is YYEEEE. CDR3 coding DNA: TGTGCCAGCAGCTCCCCAGGTTCTGGCTATGGCTACACCTTC. This codes for CASSSPGSGYGYTF.

V gene TRBV2 combines with J gene TRBJ2-5, with 7 bases identical to TRBD2. The CDR3 consists of 15 residues. Germline V gene sequence: CDR1 SNHLY, CDR2 FYNNEI. J was trimmed by 2 bases and V by 8 bases; bases with no gene match: 11. The CDR3 is CASGGDSAGQETQYF. Here the CDR3 DNA reads TGTGCCAGCGGAGGGGACTCAGCGGGGCAAGAGACCCAGTACTTC.

V usage is TRBV19 and J usage is TRBJ2-5; weak D call: TRBD2 (7 bases). CDR1 is LNHDA, CDR2 SQIVND, per germline (reference sequence). CDR3 length: 16 amino acids. V lost 5 bases and J 1 base, leaving 17 bases between the germline ends. CDR3 sequence reads: CASSSRRGRAQETQYF. The CDR3 coding sequence is TGTGCCAGTAGTTCTCGAAGGGGGAGGGCCCAAGAGACCCAGTACTTC.

The V gene is TRBV11-3, the J gene TRBJ2-1; a weak D match, TRBD2 (5 bases). With 1 base removed from V and 7 bases from J, the gap between germline ends came to 17 bases. Germline CDR1 is SGHNT and CDR2 is YENEEA. There are 16 residues in the CDR3. In DNA form, the CDR3 reads TGTGCCAGCAGCTTAGTCGGGATAAGGGCCGGTAATGAGCAGTTCTTC. Encoded protein: CASSLVGIRAGNEQFF.

The V and J genes are TRBV7-2 and TRBJ2-5, with TRBD2 matching 10 bases. This CDR3 has 14 residues. Germline CDR1 is SGHTA and CDR2 is FQGNSA. J gave up 2 bases and V 9 bases, and 6 bases lay outside the gene matches. As DNA, the CDR3 is TGTGCCAGTAAAGCGGGGGGGCCTCAAGAGACCCAGTACTTC. Protein product: CASKAGGPQETQYF. The full variable domain, with the rest looked up from reference TRBV7-2 and TRBJ2-5, is GAGVSQSPSNKVTEKGKDVELRCDPISGHTALYWYRQSLGQGLEFLIYFQGNSAPDKSGLPSDRFSAERTGGSVSTLTIQRTQQEDSAVYLCASKAGGPQETQYFGPGTRLLVL.

The chain combines TRBV7-3 with TRBJ2-3; 12 bases agree with TRBD2. This CDR3 region has 17 residues. Germline V gene sequence: CDR1 SGHTA, CDR2 FQGTGA. J lost 5 bases, V lost 3 bases, and 9 bases had no gene match. The CDR3 DNA follows: TGTGCCAGCAGCTTGCAATCGCTAGCGGGGGGGCGAGATACGCAGTATTTT. Its translation: CASSLQSLAGGRDTQYF.

The chain links TRBV7-2 to TRBJ2-7; 11 bases match TRBD2. The CDR3 is made up of 16 amino acids. The germline V gene has CDR1 SGHTA and CDR2 FQGNSA. Germline trimming cut 2 bases from V and 4 bases from J; bases unmatched to any gene: 7. CDR3 bases: TGTGCCAGCAGCTTAAAGCTAGCGGGAGGCGGGTACGAGCAGTACTTC. Encoded protein: CASSLKLAGGGYEQYF.

This chain uses TRBV30 with TRBJ1-4, with TRBD1 as a possible D gene (6 bases). The CDR3 has 16 amino acids. Trimming stripped 1 base from V and 5 bases from J, with 17 bases between. Germline values: CDR1 GTSNPN, CDR2 SVGIG (reference sequence). The CDR3 sequence is CAWSGSKWTVNEKLFF. In nucleotides, the CDR3 is TGTGCCTGGAGTGGGAGTAAATGGACAGTGAATGAAAAACTGTTTTTT.

The chain has TRBV19 and TRBJ2-1, with 7 bases identical to TRBD1. The CDR3 has 18 amino acids. The J segment lost 7 bases and the V segment lost 4 bases, leaving 19 bases of the junction unmatched. Germline loops: CDR1 LNHDA, CDR2 SQIVND (reference sequence). Here the CDR3 DNA reads TGTGCCAGTAGTACTGGGACAGAACTACTGGGCGTGGGGAATGAGCAGTTCTTC. Encoded protein: CASSTGTELLGVGNEQFF.

The CDR3 coding sequence is TGTGCCAGCAGCTGGGCCGGGACAGGGGGCGCAGAAAGCACAGATACGCAGTATTTT. It translates to CASSWAGTGGAESTDTQYF. The V call is TRBV7-9, the J call TRBJ2-3; 12 bases map to TRBD1. Germline CDR1 reads SEHNR; CDR2 reads FQNEAQ (reference sequence). V lost 4 bases, J lost 0 bases, and 11 bases stayed unmatched. The CDR3 extends over 19 amino acids.

The chain carries TRBV28 and TRBJ2-4, with 12 nucleotides matching TRBD2. The CDR3 spans 16 residues. Looked up from germline, CDR1 is MDHEN and CDR2 is SYDVKM. After removal of 5 bases from V and 2 bases from J, the junction contained 4 bases not matched to a gene. CDR3 residues: CASSPLAGGPKNIQYF. The CDR3 DNA follows: TGTGCCAGCAGTCCCCTAGCGGGAGGGCCCAAAAACATTCAGTACTTC.

The chain uses TRBV19 and TRBJ2-1; TRBD2 matches 12 bases. This CDR3 is 18 amino acids long. Germline-derived CDR1 and CDR2 are LNHDA and SQIVND (reference sequence). Unmatched junction bases numbered 4, after V lost 1 base and J lost 0 bases. CDR3 nucleotide sequence: TGTGCCAGTAGTATAGGTCTAGCGGGGGGGAGCTCCTACAATGAGCAGTTCTTC. Translating it yields CASSIGLAGGSSYNEQFF.

This clone was detected only once. CDR3 bases: TGTGCCTGGAGCGCACAGGGGGCGAGGGGGGCCAACGTCCTGACTTTC. Translation gives CAWSAQGARGANVLTF. This sequence joins TRBV30 and TRBJ2-6; 9 positions agree with TRBD1. CDR3 length: 16 amino acids. The germline V gene has CDR1 GTSNPN and CDR2 SVGIG (reference sequence). J lost 4 bases, V lost 3 bases, and 7 bases had no gene match. The complete variable domain, with remaining parts taken from reference TRBV30 and TRBJ2-6, reads SQTIHQWPATLVQPVGSPLSLECTVEGTSNPNLYWYRQAAGRGLQLLFYSVGIGQISSEVPQNLSASRPQDRQFILSSKKLLLSDSGFYLCAWSAQGARGANVLTFGAGSRLTVL.

This rearrangement joins TRBV5-4 to TRBJ2-5, with TRBD2 matching over 14 bases. The CDR3 loop spans 16 amino acids. The ends lost 3 bases at V and 2 bases at J; junction bases unmatched: 3. Germline assignment: CDR1 SGHNT and CDR2 YYREEE (reference sequence). For the CDR3, the DNA is TGTGCCAGCAGCTCCGGACTAGCGGGGGGACAAGAGACCCAGTACTTC. It encodes CASSSGLAGGQETQYF.

The chain links TRBV7-8 to TRBJ2-7; TRBD1 might be the D (6 bases). Germline CDR1 and CDR2: SGHVS and FQNEAQ. The CDR3 has 13 amino acids. The V gene lost 8 bases and the J gene lost 3 bases, with 14 bases spanning the gap. The CDR3 here is CASQAGQYYEQYF. CDR3 in DNA: TGTGCCAGCCAAGCCGGACAGTACTACGAGCAGTACTTC.

The gene calls are TRBV30 and TRBJ2-1, with 9 bases lining up with TRBD2. This CDR3 is built from 13 residues. Germline lookup yields CDR1 GTSNPN and CDR2 SVGIG (reference sequence). Germline trimming cut 5 bases from V and 3 bases from J; bases unmatched to any gene: 2. The CDR3 sequence: CAWGSGSYNEQFF. The CDR3 coding sequence is TGTGCCTGGGGTAGCGGGAGCTACAATGAGCAGTTCTTC.

V usage is TRBV3-1 (or the pseudogene TRBV3-2) and J usage is TRBJ1-1; 7 bases match TRBD1. This CDR3 is 14 amino acids long. V dropped 4 bases and J dropped 7; count of bases not matched to a gene: 9. Looked up from germline, CDR1 is LGHDT and CDR2 is YNNKEL (reference sequence). The CDR3 sequence is CASSPLRGGLEAFF. The CDR3 DNA sequence: TGTGCCAGCAGCCCCCTAAGAGGGGGCCTTGAAGCTTTCTTT.

The V and J genes are TRBV30 and TRBJ1-1, with a tentative D call TRBD1 (6 bases). There are 10 residues in the CDR3. Germline V CDR1 and CDR2: GTSNPN, SVGIG (reference sequence). Between the trimmed V and J ends, which lost 2 bases and 14 bases, there was a span of 12 bases. CDR3 sequence (DNA): TGTGCCTGGAGTCGCAGGGGATTCTTCTTT. Protein product: CAWSRRGFFF.

This sequence joins TRBV29-1 and TRBJ2-1, with TRBD2 matching over 9 bases. Trimming cost V 5 bases and J 7 bases; bases outside gene matches: 12. The CDR3 covers 15 residues. Germline CDR1 is SQVTM and CDR2 is ANQGSEA. The CDR3 nucleotides read TGCAGCGTTTGGGCCGGGACTAGCCGACGGAATGAGCAGTTCTTC. This gives the protein CSVWAGTSRRNEQFF.

Note on this clone: This sample includes further DNA sequences coding for the same CDR3. This chain uses TRBV5-6 with TRBJ2-6; D ambiguous. Per germline, CDR1 SGHDT and CDR2 YYEEEE. CDR3 length: 13 residues. Trimming removed 1 base from V and 4 bases from J, with 3 bases in between. As DNA, the CDR3 is TGTGCCAGCAGCTTGTCGGGGGCCAACGTCCTGACTTTC. It specifies CASSLSGANVLTF.

The J gene is TRBJ2-7, the V gene TRBV3-1 (or the pseudogene TRBV3-2); 12 bases fit TRBD2. The germline V gene has CDR1 LGHDT and CDR2 YNNKEL (reference sequence). V lost 0 bases and J lost 2; bases outside the gene matches: 11. The CDR3 covers 19 residues. The CDR3 DNA sequence: TGTGCCAGCAGCCAAGAAGGGTGGAGGACTAGCGGGGCTACCTACGAGCAGTACTTC. This encodes CASSQEGWRTSGATYEQYF.

The CDR3 spells CASSPQGGIGNTEAFF. The CDR3 nucleotides read TGTGCCAGCTCACCACAGGGAGGGATCGGGAACACTGAAGCTTTCTTT. The rearrangement links TRBV18 to TRBJ1-1; no clear D. The CDR3 runs 16 residues. Trimming pared 1 base from V and 1 base from J, leaving 13 bases between. Germline loops: CDR1 KGHSH, CDR2 LQKENI.

The chain links TRBV5-1 to TRBJ2-1; D is perhaps TRBD1 (7 bases). V was trimmed by 1 base and J by 5 bases, leaving 16 bases between them. This CDR3 has 16 residues. CDR1 SGHRS and CDR2 YFSETQ come from the germline V gene. The chain's CDR3 is CASSLIAGQSNNEQFF. DNA of the CDR3: TGCGCCAGCAGCTTGATCGCGGGACAGTCTAACAATGAGCAGTTCTTC.

The chain recombines TRBV5-4 with TRBJ1-3; D uncertain. The germline V gene encodes CDR1 SGHNT and CDR2 YYREEE (reference sequence). Trimming cost V 4 bases and J 1 base, with 6 bases left between them. This CDR3 is built from 13 residues. CDR3 nucleotides: TGTGCCAGCAGCAGGAGTTCTGGAAACACCATATATTTT. Protein product: CASSRSSGNTIYF. Full variable domain (remainder filled in from reference TRBV5-4 and TRBJ1-3): ETGVTQSPTHLIKTRGQQVTLRCSSQSGHNTVSWYQQALGQGPQFIFQYYREEENGRGNFPPRFSGLQFPNYSSELNVNALELDDSALYLCASSRSSGNTIYFGEGSWLTVV.

The chain links TRBV30 to TRBJ1-6; TRBD1 matches at 8 bases. Germline assignment: CDR1 GTSNPN and CDR2 SVGIG (reference sequence). V shed 2 bases, J shed 10 bases, and the junction held 4 bases outside the gene matches. The CDR3 has 13 residues. The CDR3: CAWSRGQESPLHF. The CDR3 DNA is TGTGCCTGGAGTCGGGGACAGGAGTCACCCCTCCACTTT.

The chain is built from TRBV29-1 and TRBJ2-2; 9 positions agree with TRBD1. Trimming at V came to 5 bases and at J to 6 bases, leaving 7 bases not matched to a gene. The CDR3 extends over 14 amino acids. CDR1 is SQVTM and CDR2 is ANQGSEA in the germline V gene. The CDR3 protein is CSVRTGERAGELFF. The CDR3 DNA reads TGCAGCGTTCGGACAGGGGAAAGGGCCGGGGAGCTGTTTTTT.

The V gene is TRBV10-3, the J gene TRBJ2-5; 9 bases are a match to TRBD2. This CDR3 spans 14 amino acids. The V segment lost 7 bases and the J segment 3 bases; nucleotides outside the gene matches: 6. Per the germline V gene, CDR1 is ENHRY and CDR2 is SYGVKD. The CDR3: CAINGGGAEETQYF. Written as DNA, the CDR3 is TGTGCCATCAATGGCGGGGGGGCAGAAGAGACCCAGTACTTC.

The chain recombines TRBV6-2 or TRBV6-3 with TRBJ2-3; 13 bases are a match to TRBD2. V lost 4 bases to trimming and J lost 4 bases; unmatched junction nucleotides: 2. CDR1 and CDR2 from the germline V gene are MNHEY and SVGEGT. The CDR3 loop spans 15 amino acids. The CDR3 sequence is CASSWTSGSSDTQYF. CDR3 in DNA: TGTGCCAGCAGTTGGACTAGCGGGAGTTCAGATACGCAGTATTTT.

The chain combines TRBV29-1 with TRBJ1-2; D remains ambiguous. CDR3 length equals 12 residues. The germline gives CDR1 SQVTM, CDR2 ANQGSEA. V was clipped by 5 bases and J by 8 bases, with 15 bases between them. The CDR3: CSVLFGVRGYTF. As DNA, the CDR3 is TGCAGCGTTCTGTTCGGGGTCCGGGGCTACACCTTC.